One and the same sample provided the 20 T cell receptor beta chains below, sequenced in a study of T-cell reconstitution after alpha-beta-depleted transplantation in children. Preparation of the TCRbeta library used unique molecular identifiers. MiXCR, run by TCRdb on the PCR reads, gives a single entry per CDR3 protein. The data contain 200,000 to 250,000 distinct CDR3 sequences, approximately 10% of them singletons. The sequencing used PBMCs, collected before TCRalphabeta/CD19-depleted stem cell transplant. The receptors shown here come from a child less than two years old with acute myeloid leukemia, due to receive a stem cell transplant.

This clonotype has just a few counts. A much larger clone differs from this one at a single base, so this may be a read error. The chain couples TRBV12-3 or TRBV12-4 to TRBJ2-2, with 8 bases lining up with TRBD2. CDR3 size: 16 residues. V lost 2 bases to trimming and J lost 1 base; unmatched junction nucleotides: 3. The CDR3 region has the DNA TGTGCCAGCAGTTTAAATAGCGGGATGAACACCGGGGAGCTGTTTTTT. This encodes CASSLNSGMNTGELFF.

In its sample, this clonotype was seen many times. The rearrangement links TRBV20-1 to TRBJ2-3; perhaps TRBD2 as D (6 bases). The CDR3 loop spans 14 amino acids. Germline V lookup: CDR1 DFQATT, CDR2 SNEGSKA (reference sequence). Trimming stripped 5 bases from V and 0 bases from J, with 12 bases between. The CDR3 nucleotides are TGCAGTGCTTTGCTAGCGTCTAGCACAGATACGCAGTATTTT. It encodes CSALLASSTDTQYF.

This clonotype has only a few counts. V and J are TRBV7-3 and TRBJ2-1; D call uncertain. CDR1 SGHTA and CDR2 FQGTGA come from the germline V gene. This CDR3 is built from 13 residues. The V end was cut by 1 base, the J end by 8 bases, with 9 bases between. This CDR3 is CASSLMYADEQFF. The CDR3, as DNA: TGTGCCAGCAGCTTAATGTATGCGGATGAGCAGTTCTTC.

The CDR3 nucleotides read TGCGCCAGCAGCCCAGGGGGACTAGCGGGACCTAATGAGCAGTTCTTC. Translating it yields CASSPGGLAGPNEQFF. The chain has TRBV5-1 and TRBJ2-1, with 13 positions matching TRBD2. V was pared by 4 bases and J by 7 bases, with 8 bases of the junction left unmatched. The CDR3 has 16 amino acids. Germline loops: CDR1 SGHRS, CDR2 YFSETQ.

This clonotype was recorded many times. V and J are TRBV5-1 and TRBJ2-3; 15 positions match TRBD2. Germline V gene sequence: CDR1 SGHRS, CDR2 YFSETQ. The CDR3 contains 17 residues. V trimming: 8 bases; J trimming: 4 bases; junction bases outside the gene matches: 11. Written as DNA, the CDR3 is TGCGCCAGTAGAGGGACTAGCGGGAGGATGGGAGCAGATACGCAGTATTTT. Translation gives CASRGTSGRMGADTQYF.

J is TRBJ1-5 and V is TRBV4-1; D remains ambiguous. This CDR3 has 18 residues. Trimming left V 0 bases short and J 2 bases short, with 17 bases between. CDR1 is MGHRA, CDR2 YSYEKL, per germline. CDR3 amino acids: CASSQDLRPQGGNQPQHF. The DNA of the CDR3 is TGCGCCAGCAGCCAAGATTTAAGGCCCCAAGGAGGCAATCAGCCCCAGCATTTT.

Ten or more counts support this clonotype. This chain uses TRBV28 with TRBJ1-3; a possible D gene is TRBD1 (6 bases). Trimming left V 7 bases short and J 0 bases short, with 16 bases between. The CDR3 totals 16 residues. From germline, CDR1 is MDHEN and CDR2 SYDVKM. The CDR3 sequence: CASTLGGDTSGNTIYF. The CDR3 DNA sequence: TGTGCCAGCACTCTTGGGGGGGACACCTCTGGAAACACCATATATTTT.

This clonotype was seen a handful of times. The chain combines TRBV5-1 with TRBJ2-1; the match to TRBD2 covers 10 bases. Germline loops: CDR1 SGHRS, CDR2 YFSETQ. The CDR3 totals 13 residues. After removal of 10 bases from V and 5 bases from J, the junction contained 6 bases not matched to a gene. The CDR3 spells CAQREGFDNEQFF. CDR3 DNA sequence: TGCGCCCAGCGGGAGGGGTTCGACAATGAGCAGTTCTTC. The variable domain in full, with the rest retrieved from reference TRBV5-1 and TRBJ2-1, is KAGVTQTPRYLIKTRGQQVTLSCSPISGHRSVSWYQQTPGQGLQFLFEYFSETQRNKGNFPGRFSGRQFSNSRSEMNVSTLELGDSALYLCAQREGFDNEQFFGPGTRLTVL.

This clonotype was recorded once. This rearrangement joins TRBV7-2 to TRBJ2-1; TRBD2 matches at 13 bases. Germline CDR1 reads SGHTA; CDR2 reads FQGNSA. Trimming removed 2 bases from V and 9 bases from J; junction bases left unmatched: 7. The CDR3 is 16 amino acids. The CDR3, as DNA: TGTGCCAGCAGCTTAACCTCCGGGACTAGCGGGATTGAGCAGTTCTTC. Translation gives CASSLTSGTSGIEQFF.

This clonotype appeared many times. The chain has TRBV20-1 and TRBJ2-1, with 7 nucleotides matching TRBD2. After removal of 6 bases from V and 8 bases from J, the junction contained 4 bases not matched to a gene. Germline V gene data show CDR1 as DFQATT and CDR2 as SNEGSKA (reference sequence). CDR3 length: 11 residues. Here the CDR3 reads CSAETSDEQFF. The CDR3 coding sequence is TGCAGTGCGGAAACTAGCGATGAGCAGTTCTTC.

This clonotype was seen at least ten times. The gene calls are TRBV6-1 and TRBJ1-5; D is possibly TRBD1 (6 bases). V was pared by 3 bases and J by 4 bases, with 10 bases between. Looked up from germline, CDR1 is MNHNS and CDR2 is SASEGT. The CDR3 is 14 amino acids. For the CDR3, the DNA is TGTGCCAGCAGTGATCGTAGGGGGAATCAGCCCCAGCATTTT. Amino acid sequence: CASSDRRGNQPQHF.

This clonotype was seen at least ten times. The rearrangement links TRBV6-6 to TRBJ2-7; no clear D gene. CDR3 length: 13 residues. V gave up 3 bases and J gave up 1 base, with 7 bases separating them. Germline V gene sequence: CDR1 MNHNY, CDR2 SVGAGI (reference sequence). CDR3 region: CASSYLPSYEQYF. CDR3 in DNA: TGTGCCAGCAGTTATCTACCATCCTACGAGCAGTACTTC.

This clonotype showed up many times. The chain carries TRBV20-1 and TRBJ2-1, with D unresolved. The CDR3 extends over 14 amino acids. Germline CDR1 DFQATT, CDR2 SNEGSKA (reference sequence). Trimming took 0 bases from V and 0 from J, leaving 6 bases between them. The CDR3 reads CSARETGSYNEQFF. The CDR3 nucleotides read TGCAGTGCTAGAGAAACGGGCTCCTACAATGAGCAGTTCTTC.

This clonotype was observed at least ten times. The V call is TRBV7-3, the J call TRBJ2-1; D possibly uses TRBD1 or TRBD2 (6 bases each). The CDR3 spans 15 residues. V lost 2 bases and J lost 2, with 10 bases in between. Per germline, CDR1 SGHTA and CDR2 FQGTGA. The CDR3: CASSLEEGAYNEQFF. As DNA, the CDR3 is TGTGCCAGCAGCTTAGAGGAGGGGGCCTACAATGAGCAGTTCTTC.

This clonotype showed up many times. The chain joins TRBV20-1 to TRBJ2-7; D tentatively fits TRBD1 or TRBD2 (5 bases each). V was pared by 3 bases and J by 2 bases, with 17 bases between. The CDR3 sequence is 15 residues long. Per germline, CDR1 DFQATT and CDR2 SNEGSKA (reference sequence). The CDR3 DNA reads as TGCAGTGCTAGGGGGGTGGGGTTTCGCGCCTACGAGCAGTACTTC. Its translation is CSARGVGFRAYEQYF.

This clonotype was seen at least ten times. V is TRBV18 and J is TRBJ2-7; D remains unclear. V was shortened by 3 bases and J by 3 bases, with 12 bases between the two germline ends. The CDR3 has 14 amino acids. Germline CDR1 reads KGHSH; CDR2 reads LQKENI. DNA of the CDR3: TGTGCCAGCTCACCTGAGCGAGGAGACTACGAGCAGTACTTC. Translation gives CASSPERGDYEQYF.

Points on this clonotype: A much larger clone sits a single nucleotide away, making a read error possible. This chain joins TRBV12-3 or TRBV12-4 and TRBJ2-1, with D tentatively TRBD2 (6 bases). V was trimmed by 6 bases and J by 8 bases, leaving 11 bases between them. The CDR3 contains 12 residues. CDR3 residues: CASRRLGDEQFF. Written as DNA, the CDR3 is TGTGCCAGCAGACGACTAGGGGATGAGCAGTTCTTC.

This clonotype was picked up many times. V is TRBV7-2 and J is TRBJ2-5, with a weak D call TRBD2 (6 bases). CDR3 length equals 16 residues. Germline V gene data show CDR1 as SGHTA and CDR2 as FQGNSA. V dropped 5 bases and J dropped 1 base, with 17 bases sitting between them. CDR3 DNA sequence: TGTGCCAGCAGCCCCTCTAGCGCATGGCCCCAAGAGACCCAGTACTTC. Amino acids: CASSPSSAWPQETQYF.

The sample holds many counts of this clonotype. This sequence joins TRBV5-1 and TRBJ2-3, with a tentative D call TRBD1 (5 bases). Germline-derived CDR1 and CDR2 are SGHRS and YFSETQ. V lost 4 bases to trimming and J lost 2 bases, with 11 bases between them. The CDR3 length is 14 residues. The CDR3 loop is CASSPQGITDTQYF. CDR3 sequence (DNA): TGCGCCAGCAGCCCGCAGGGAATCACAGATACGCAGTATTTT.

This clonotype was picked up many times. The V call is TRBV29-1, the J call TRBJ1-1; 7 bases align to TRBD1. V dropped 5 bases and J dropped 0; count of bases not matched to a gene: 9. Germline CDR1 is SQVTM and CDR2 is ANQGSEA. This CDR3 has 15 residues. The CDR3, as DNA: TGCAGCGTTCGCCACAGGGGACTATTGAACACTGAAGCTTTCTTT. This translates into CSVRHRGLLNTEAFF.